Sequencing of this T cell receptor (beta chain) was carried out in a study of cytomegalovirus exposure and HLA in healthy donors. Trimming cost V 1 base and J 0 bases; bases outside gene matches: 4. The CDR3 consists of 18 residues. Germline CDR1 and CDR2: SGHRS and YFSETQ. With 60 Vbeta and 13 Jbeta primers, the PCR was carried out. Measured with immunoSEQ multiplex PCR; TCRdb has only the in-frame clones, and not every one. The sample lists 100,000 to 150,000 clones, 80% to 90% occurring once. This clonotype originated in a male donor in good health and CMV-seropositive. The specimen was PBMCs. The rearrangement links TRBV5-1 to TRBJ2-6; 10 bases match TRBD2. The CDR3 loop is CASSLYSGGSSGANVLTF. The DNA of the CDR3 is TGCGCCAGCAGCTTGTATAGCGGGGGGAGCTCTGGGGCCAACGTCCTGACTTTC.